A selection of T cell receptor beta chains follows, all from one sample in a study of shared clonotypes between healthy human individuals. Sequenced by immunoSEQ multiplex PCR; TCRdb stores in-frame clones only, minus some. The table shows about 110,000 clones, with around 65% occurring only once. The sequencing input was memory CD8+ T cells sorted from blood. All receptors come from a woman aged 25 to 39 in good health. Both conserved end residues are part of each CDR3. D genes are given only for firm matches. Clone size, where shown, is once, few, many, or a class for clones that have expanded.

>TRBV6-1|many|TRBJ2-6|NA
CASMVDPGANVLTF
TGTGCCAGCATGGTGGATCCTGGGGCCAACGTCCTGACTTTC
>TRBV5-1|NA|TRBJ2-3|NA
CASSLALGTDTQYF
TGCGCCAGCAGCTTGGCCTTGGGCACAGATACGCAGTATTTT
>TRBV7-2|NA|TRBJ2-7|NA
CASSTWDRTYEQYF
TGTGCCAGCAGCACCTGGGACCGGACCTACGAGCAGTACTTC
>TRBV6-4|few|TRBJ2-3|TRBD2
CASSEVAGSTDTQYF
TGTGCCAGCAGTGAGGTAGCGGGGAGCACAGATACGCAGTATTTT
>TRBV6-4|NA|TRBJ2-3|TRBD1
CASSRGTGETDTQYF
TGTGCCAGCTCACGGGGGACAGGGGAAACAGATACGCAGTATTTT
>TRBV5-6|NA|TRBJ1-2|NA
CASSLAGIDYTF
TGTGCCAGCAGCCTGGCGGGTATCGACTACACCTTC
>TRBV19|NA|TRBJ2-7|TRBD2
CASSTGTGRADEQYF
TGTGCCAGTAGTACCGGGACTGGGAGGGCCGACGAGCAGTACTTC
>TRBV19|many|TRBJ1-2|NA
CASRQGAGGGYGYTF
TGTGCCAGTAGACAGGGAGCGGGCGGCGGCTATGGCTACACCTTC
>TRBV4-2|NA|TRBJ2-3|NA
CASSQGWGSTDTQYF
TGTGCCAGCAGCCAAGGCTGGGGAAGCACAGATACGCAGTATTTT
>TRBV6-5|NA|TRBJ1-2|TRBD1
CASSCDRGHLGYTF
TGTGCCAGCAGTTGCGACAGGGGGCACCTTGGCTACACCTTC
>TRBV20-1|NA|TRBJ1-1|NA
CSANSAFF
TGCAGTGCCAACTCAGCTTTCTTT
>TRBV5-1|once|TRBJ2-5|TRBD1
CASSPGTEQETQYF
TGCGCCAGCAGCCCCGGGACAGAGCAAGAGACCCAGTACTTC
>TRBV6-1|few|TRBJ2-7|TRBD2
CASSEFLSGSAYEQYF
TGTGCCAGCAGTGAATTCCTTAGCGGGAGCGCCTACGAGCAGTACTTC
>TRBV4-2|NA|TRBJ2-3|TRBD2
CASSQALAGGPWADTQYF
TGTGCCAGCAGCCAAGCTCTAGCGGGAGGGCCATGGGCAGATACGCAGTATTTT
>TRBV27|NA|TRBJ2-7|NA
CASSPLEANEQYF
TGTGCCAGCAGTCCCCTTGAGGCGAACGAGCAGTACTTC
>TRBV19|NA|TRBJ1-1|NA
CATSVAFSDAEAFF
TGTGCCACTTCGGTGGCGTTTAGTGACGCTGAAGCTTTCTTT
>TRBV19|NA|TRBJ1-5|NA
CASSTGGEQPQHF
TGTGCCAGTAGTACCGGGGGGGAACAGCCCCAGCATTTT